The rows below give T cell receptor beta chains drawn from one sample of a study of blood T cell repertoires in COVID-19. The data were produced by immunoSEQ multiplex PCR, yet TCRdb's version contains in-frame clones alone and is incomplete. This sample has about 210,000 clones, with 85% to 90% found just once. Source material: peripheral blood. All receptors derive from a man aged 55 to 70 with acute or convalescent COVID-19. Both conserved end residues are part of each CDR3. Fields, in order: D gene, J gene, V gene, clone size, CDR3 DNA, CDR3 protein. The D gene is left open where the match is weak. Size values are once, few and many counts, or a class for expanded clones, and some rows have none.

-,TRBJ2-2,TRBV5-7,-,TGTGCCAGCAGCGTCCCCTTCGAGGGATCGGCCACCGGGGAGCTGTTTTTT,CASSVPFEGSATGELFF
TRBD1,TRBJ2-3,TRBV2,-,TGTGCCAGCAGTGCAGACAGGGGGCGGGAAACAGATACGCAGTATTTT,CASSADRGRETDTQYF
TRBD1,TRBJ2-1,TRBV7-6,-,TGTGCCAGCAGCACCGGGACAGGGGCCTACAATGAGCAGTTCTTC,CASSTGTGAYNEQFF
TRBD1,TRBJ1-2,TRBV6-5,-,TGTGCCAGCAGTTCCAAAATGACAGGGGCGTTCTATGGCTACACCTTC,CASSSKMTGAFYGYTF
TRBD1,TRBJ2-6,TRBV2,-,TGTGCCAGCAGGCACAGGGGGGCTGGGGCCAACGTCCTGACTTTC,CASRHRGAGANVLTF
TRBD2,TRBJ2-2,TRBV11-2,-,TGTGCCACCTCGTATTTAGCGGGGACAAAAAACACCGGGGAGCTGTTTTTT,CATSYLAGTKNTGELFF
TRBD1,TRBJ1-1,TRBV6-6,-,TGTGCCAGCAGTCAACTATCCGGGCAGGGGGCCGGGGGAAACACTGAAGCTTTCTTT,CASSQLSGQGAGGNTEAFF
-,TRBJ2-6,TRBV12-5,-,TGTGCTAGTGGTTTGGGGGGCTCCGGGGCCAACGTCCTGACTTTC,CASGLGGSGANVLTF
TRBD1,TRBJ1-3,TRBV9,-,TGTGCCAGCAGCGTGACAGGGCGAAACACCATATATTTT,CASSVTGRNTIYF
TRBD2,TRBJ2-1,TRBV27,-,TGTGCCAGCAGTTTGACTAGCGGGGGTGCCAATGAGCAGTTCTTC,CASSLTSGGANEQFF
TRBD2,TRBJ2-1,TRBV3-1/TRBV3-2,-,TGTGCCAGCAGCCTACTAGCGGGGGGGGGTAATGAGCAGTTCTTC,CASSLLAGGGNEQFF
-,TRBJ1-1,TRBV6-2/TRBV6-3,-,TGTGCCAGCAGCAGACAGTCCCCTGAAGCTTTCTTT,CASSRQSPEAFF
TRBD2,TRBJ2-3,TRBV5-4,once,TGTGCCAGCAGCTTGTTGGGCGGGAGCCTCACAGATACGCAGTATTTT,CASSLLGGSLTDTQYF
TRBD1,TRBJ1-2,TRBV12-3/TRBV12-4,-,TGTGCCAGCAGTTTACAGGGGGTTTATGGCTACACCTTC,CASSLQGVYGYTF
-,TRBJ2-7,TRBV3-1/TRBV3-2,-,TGTGCCAGCAGCCACGGCCGAAAAACGAGGGAGCAGTACTTC,CASSHGRKTREQYF
-,TRBJ1-5,TRBV4-1,once,TGCGCCAGCAGCCAAGTTGGGGGGAATCAGCCCCAGCATTTT,CASSQVGGNQPQHF
TRBD2,TRBJ2-5,TRBV24-1,-,TGTGCCACCAGTGATTTGGGCGGGGGGGTCCAAGAGACCCAGTACTTC,CATSDLGGGVQETQYF
TRBD1,TRBJ2-7,TRBV9,-,TGTGCCAGCAGCCGGCGCGAGGGGGCCACCTACGAGCAGTACTTC,CASSRREGATYEQYF
-,TRBJ1-6,TRBV19,-,TGTGCCAGTAGTATACGGGAACGGATGAGCTCCTATAATTCACCCCTCCACTTT,CASSIRERMSSYNSPLHF
-,TRBJ1-6,TRBV9,-,TGTGCCAGCAGCGTAGAAGCCGTGCATTCACCCCTCCACTTT,CASSVEAVHSPLHF
-,TRBJ1-4,TRBV5-4,once,TGTGCCAGCAGCTGGCAGGGGTCAACTAATGAAAAACTGTTTTTT,CASSWQGSTNEKLFF
TRBD1,TRBJ2-7,TRBV7-9,-,TGTGCCAGCAGCTTAGCGAGTTGGACAGGTCACTCCTACTCCTACGAGCAGTACTTC,CASSLASWTGHSYSYEQYF
-,TRBJ2-3,TRBV6-5,once,TGTGCCAGCAGTTACGGGGCGGGGCAGACAGATACGCAGTATTTT,CASSYGAGQTDTQYF
-,TRBJ1-2,TRBV7-9,-,TGTGCCAGCAGCTTAGCGAGGGCTAACTATGGCTACACCTTC,CASSLARANYGYTF
TRBD1,TRBJ1-4,TRBV7-2,-,TGTGCCAGCAGCGAGGGGACAGGGGGTGAAAAACTGTTTTTT,CASSEGTGGEKLFF
TRBD2,TRBJ2-1,TRBV18,-,TGTGCCAGCTCACCCCTAGCGGGGGGCGTCAATGAGCAGTTCTTC,CASSPLAGGVNEQFF
TRBD1,TRBJ1-2,TRBV7-9,once,TGTGCCAGCAGCCTAGAAATTAGGGCACAGGGGTCCACCTTC,CASSLEIRAQGSTF
-,TRBJ1-2,TRBV6-1,-,TGTGCCAGCAGTGAAAGGAGGGCTGATGGCTATGGCTACACCTTC,CASSERRADGYGYTF
-,TRBJ1-5,TRBV28,-,TGTGCCAGCAGTTCCCTAAATAGCAATCAGCCCCAGCATTTT,CASSSLNSNQPQHF
-,TRBJ1-2,TRBV11-2,-,TGTGCCAGCAGCTTAACCCGACAGAATGGCTACACCTTC,CASSLTRQNGYTF
-,TRBJ2-5,TRBV5-3,-,TGTGCCAGAAGAGGTGGGGGGGCCGGGACCCAGTACTTC,CARRGGGAGTQYF
TRBD2,TRBJ2-7,TRBV5-1,-,TGCGCCAGCAGCTTGGCAGCGGGGTACGAGCAGTACTTC,CASSLAAGYEQYF
-,TRBJ2-7,TRBV5-6,-,TGTGCCACCTCCCAGACAGGTAGAGGCGAGCAGTACTTC,CATSQTGRGEQYF
TRBD2,TRBJ2-4,TRBV7-9,once,TGTGCCAGCAGCTTAGGCCCCCGCCAGCGGGGGGGATGGGACATTCAGTACTTC,CASSLGPRQRGGWDIQYF
-,TRBJ2-6,TRBV5-1,-,TGCGCCAGCAGGTCAGAAATCTCTGGGGCCAACGTCCTGACTTTC,CASRSEISGANVLTF
-,TRBJ1-3,TRBV7-3,-,TGTGCCAGCAGCTTAAGGCCAGGGACTGGAAACACCATATATTTT,CASSLRPGTGNTIYF
TRBD1,TRBJ2-7,TRBV11-2,-,TGTGCCAGCAGCCTAGGGACAGGGACCTACGAGCAGTACTTC,CASSLGTGTYEQYF
TRBD2,TRBJ2-2,TRBV7-9,-,TGTGCCAGCAGCCGTCGGGGAGGGGCAGATACCGGGGAGCTGTTTTTT,CASSRRGGADTGELFF
TRBD1,TRBJ1-4,TRBV5-1,-,TGCGCCAGCAGCACCCCGGGACAGGGCCGGGAAAAACTGTTTTTT,CASSTPGQGREKLFF
-,TRBJ2-1,TRBV11-2,-,TGTGCCAGCAGCCCCCGGGCGGGTATCGCAACCAATGAGCAGTTCTTC,CASSPRAGIATNEQFF